Following are 4 T cell receptor beta chains from one sample sequenced in a study of T cells after yellow fever vaccination. TCRdb itself ran the 5' RACE reads through MiXCR, one entry per CDR3 protein. This sample carries a few hundred thousand distinct CDR3 sequences, roughly 3.5% of them seen once, and the ten largest clones take around 20%. This sample comprised PBMCs, obtained on the day of the yellow fever booster vaccination. These receptors were taken from a man younger than 30 who received the YFV17D yellow fever vaccine.

This clonotype was seen many times. CDR3 coding DNA: TGTGCCAGCAGTGACGCGCGTGGAAACTATGGCTACACCTTC. Translation gives CASSDARGNYGYTF. The rearrangement links TRBV27 to TRBJ1-2; D call uncertain. Germline V gene lookup returns CDR1 MNHEY and CDR2 SMNVEV (reference sequence). The CDR3 is made up of 14 amino acids. V was pared by 5 bases and J by 2 bases, with 12 bases between.

This clonotype has a count of ten or more. The chain links TRBV5-1 to TRBJ2-3; 7 bases fit TRBD1. Germline CDR1 is SGHRS and CDR2 is YFSETQ. The CDR3 runs 14 residues. V lost 4 bases and J lost 3; bases outside the gene matches: 5. The CDR3 DNA is TGCGCCAGCAGCGAAAACAGGGGTACAGATACGCAGTATTTT. Translated: CASSENRGTDTQYF.

This chain links TRBV5-1 with TRBJ2-5; the D gene is possibly TRBD1 (7 bases). The CDR3 covers 15 residues. Deletions cut 4 bases from V and 1 base from J, with 14 bases between. CDR1 is SGHRS and CDR2 is YFSETQ in the germline V gene. CDR3: CASSSQGGFQETQYF. As DNA, the CDR3 is TGCGCCAGCAGCAGCCAGGGGGGATTCCAAGAGACCCAGTACTTC.

This clonotype has a handful of counts. This chain connects TRBV7-9 to TRBJ1-6; the match to TRBD1 covers 7 bases. The V and J ends lost 5 bases and 0 bases, in that order; junction bases with no gene match: 7. The germline gives CDR1 SEHNR, CDR2 FQNEAQ (reference sequence). The CDR3 spans 17 residues. CDR3 DNA sequence: TGTGCCAGCAGCGTACCCCGGGACAGCTCCTATAATTCACCCCTCCACTTT. It encodes CASSVPRDSSYNSPLHF. Drawing the rest from reference TRBV7-9 and TRBJ1-6, the complete variable domain is DTGVSQNPRHKITKRGQNVTFRCDPISEHNRLYWYRQTLGQGPEFLTYFQNEAQLEKSRLLSDRFSAERPKGSFSTLEIQRTEQGDSAMYLCASSVPRDSSYNSPLHFGNGTRLTVT.